This entry describes one TCR beta chain. The germline V gene has CDR1 SGHRS and CDR2 YFSETQ. V lost 0 bases and J lost 3, with 9 bases in between. The CDR3 runs to 14 residues. This sample was taken from a study of control samples from healthy donors and cancer patients. Profiling relied on immunoSEQ multiplex PCR, and the TCRdb table lists in-frame clones only, not all of them. The sample contains tens of thousands of clones, roughly nine tenths of which appear only once. The sample was blood. The chain couples TRBV5-1 to TRBJ2-5, with D possibly TRBD2 on 6 matching bases. This receptor was identified in a woman between 70 and 85 years old in good health. The CDR3 spells CASSLVGGEETQYF. CDR3 coding DNA: TGCGCCAGCAGCTTGGTAGGAGGGGAAGAGACCCAGTACTTC.